This section outlines one T cell receptor (beta chain) sequence together with its context. What it recognizes is unknown. The data belong to a study of graft-versus-host responses after intestinal transplantation. Trimming cost V 1 base and J 2 bases; bases outside gene matches: 6. CDR1 is SGHRS, CDR2 YFSETQ, per germline. This CDR3 region has 16 residues. Method: immunoSEQ multiplex PCR; TCRdb's copy keeps in-frame clones and lacks some. In the table there are fewer than 110,000 clones, 93% of which are singletons. V gene TRBV5-1 combines with J gene TRBJ2-3; 8 nucleotides agree with TRBD2. The TCR comes from a human donor who received an intestinal transplant. The sequences come from unstimulated CD8+ T cells sorted from spleen or lymph node cells, collected before intestinal transplant. CDR3 sequence reads: CASSLTPGLDTDTQYF. CDR3 nucleotide sequence: TGCGCCAGCAGCTTGACTCCGGGACTAGACACAGATACGCAGTATTTT. Using reference TRBV5-1 and TRBJ2-3 for the parts outside the CDR3, the full variable domain is KAGVTQTPRYLIKTRGQQVTLSCSPISGHRSVSWYQQTPGQGLQFLFEYFSETQRNKGNFPGRFSGRQFSNSRSEMNVSTLELGDSALYLCASSLTPGLDTDTQYFGPGTRLTVL.